Below are 3 T cell receptor beta chains sequenced from a single sample in a study of high-grade serous ovarian cancer treatment subgroups. Tumor samples were taken before definitive surgery or chemotherapy. The assay was immunoSEQ multiplex PCR, and TCRdb's table has in-frame clones only and misses some. The sample includes 19,000 or so clones, roughly 80% seen only once; the top ten take 5% to 7%. Sequenced input: tumor tissue. The receptor source for this set is a human donor with high-grade serous ovarian cancer.

CDR3 residues: CASTNGGQGNSPLHF. The CDR3 DNA is TGTGCCAGCACCAATGGGGGACAGGGGAATTCACCCCTCCACTTT. The V gene is TRBV2, the J gene TRBJ1-6; 10 nucleotides agree with TRBD1. The CDR3 has 15 residues. The V and J ends lost 7 bases and 7 bases, in that order; junction bases with no gene match: 7. Germline CDR1 reads SNHLY; CDR2 reads FYNNEI.

The chain recombines TRBV27 with TRBJ2-6; D might be TRBD1 or TRBD2, each matching 5 bases. The V end lost 5 bases, the J end lost 0 bases, and 11 bases lay between the germline ends. CDR3 size: 16 residues. The germline CDR1 and CDR2 sequences are MNHEY and SMNVEV (reference sequence). CDR3 bases: TGTGCCAGCAGTAACAGAGGGACCTCTGGGGCCAACGTCCTGACTTTC. As protein: CASSNRGTSGANVLTF.

This chain uses TRBV28 with TRBJ1-5, with D possibly TRBD1 on 5 matching bases. V shed 10 bases and J shed 4 bases, with 14 bases lying between them. Germline values: CDR1 MDHEN, CDR2 SYDVKM. The CDR3 runs 13 residues. CDR3 DNA: TGTGCCATCCGGCAGCGGGGGAATCAGCCCCAGCATTTT. Translated: CAIRQRGNQPQHF. Looking up the rest from reference TRBV28 and TRBJ1-5 gives the full variable domain: DVKVTQSSRYLVKRTGEKVFLECVQDMDHENMFWYRQDPGLGLRLIYFSYDVKMKEKGDIPEGYSVSREKKERFSLILESASTNQTSMYLCAIRQRGNQPQHFGDGTRLSIL.